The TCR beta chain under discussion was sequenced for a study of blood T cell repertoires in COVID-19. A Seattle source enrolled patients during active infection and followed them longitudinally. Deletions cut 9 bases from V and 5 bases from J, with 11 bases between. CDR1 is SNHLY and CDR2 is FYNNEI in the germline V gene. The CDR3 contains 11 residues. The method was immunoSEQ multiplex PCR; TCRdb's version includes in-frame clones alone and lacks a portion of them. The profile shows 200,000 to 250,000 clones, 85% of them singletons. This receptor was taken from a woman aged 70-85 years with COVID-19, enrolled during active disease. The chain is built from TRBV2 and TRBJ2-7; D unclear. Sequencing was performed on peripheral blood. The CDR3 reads CARGLEDEQYF. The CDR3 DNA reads TGTGCCAGGGGCCTCGAAGACGAGCAGTACTTC.